The 32 T cell receptor beta chains below come from one sample, sequenced in a study of response to subunit inactivated influenza vaccine. Each CDR3 protein gets one entry after TCRdb re-called the RT-PCR reads with MiXCR. The data show approximately 700,000 distinct CDR3 sequences, 15% to 19% seen once. This material consisted of PBMCs from blood, taken approximately 13 days after vaccination. These TCRs come from a man aged 50 to 59 who received an inactivated influenza vaccine.

The sample holds many counts of this clonotype. V is TRBV28 and J is TRBJ2-7, with 11 bases fitting TRBD2. CDR1 and CDR2 from the germline V gene are MDHEN and SYDVKM. The CDR3 runs to 15 residues. J lost 0 bases, V lost 5 bases, and 3 bases had no gene match. CDR3 DNA sequence: TGTGCCAGCAGTACGGGACTAGCGGCCTCCTACGAGCAGTACTTC. It codes for CASSTGLAASYEQYF.

This clonotype was seen a handful of times. The chain is built from TRBV10-3 and TRBJ2-5, with D possibly matching TRBD2 (6 bases). V was shortened by 2 bases and J by 5 bases, with 15 bases between the two germline ends. CDR3 length: 15 residues. Germline loops: CDR1 ENHRY, CDR2 SYGVKD. CDR3 region: CAISEPGLSGETQYF. The CDR3 DNA follows: TGTGCCATCAGTGAGCCGGGACTCAGTGGGGAGACCCAGTACTTC.

This sequence joins TRBV5-6 and TRBJ1-2; D perhaps matches TRBD1 (5 bases). Trimming pared 3 bases from V and 6 bases from J, leaving 15 bases between. The CDR3 is made up of 14 amino acids. Germline CDR1 is SGHDT and CDR2 is YYEEEE. In nucleotides, the CDR3 is TGTGCCAGCAGCTCGAGGAGCCTAGGGGATGGCTACACCTTC. Amino acids: CASSSRSLGDGYTF.

V is TRBV15 and J is TRBJ1-4, with D perhaps matching TRBD1 (6 bases). There are 15 residues in the CDR3. Trimming removed 3 bases from V and 7 bases from J, with 15 bases in between. The germline CDR1 and CDR2 sequences are LNHNV and YYDKDF (reference sequence). CDR3 sequence reads: CATSSQSVTGEKLFF. The CDR3 nucleotides are TGTGCCACCAGCAGTCAATCAGTGACAGGTGAAAAACTGTTTTTT.

This chain uses TRBV4-1 with TRBJ2-1, with TRBD1 as a possible D gene (5 bases). This CDR3 spans 16 amino acids. Trimming left V 7 bases short and J 0 bases short, with 16 bases between. Germline CDR1 is MGHRA and CDR2 is YSYEKL. The DNA for the CDR3 is TGCGCCAGCATCCAGTCAGGGAAAAGCTCCTACAATGAGCAGTTCTTC. As protein: CASIQSGKSSYNEQFF.

This clonotype has more than one count but fewer than ten. The V call is TRBV28, the J call TRBJ1-6; TRBD1 matches 10 bases. CDR3 length: 15 residues. The V segment lost 2 bases and the J segment 10 bases; nucleotides outside the gene matches: 5. The germline CDR1 and CDR2 sequences are MDHEN and SYDVKM. CDR3 DNA: TGTGCCAGCAGTTTAGGGGACAGGGGAGGGTCACCCCTCCACTTT. It codes for CASSLGDRGGSPLHF. The whole variable domain, remainder taken from reference TRBV28 and TRBJ1-6, is DVKVTQSSRYLVKRTGEKVFLECVQDMDHENMFWYRQDPGLGLRLIYFSYDVKMKEKGDIPEGYSVSREKKERFSLILESASTNQTSMYLCASSLGDRGGSPLHFGNGTRLTVT.

The chain is built from TRBV20-1 and TRBJ2-5, with D possibly being TRBD2 (6 bases). Per germline, CDR1 DFQATT and CDR2 SNEGSKA (reference sequence). V lost 0 bases, J lost 1 base, and 9 bases lay in between. CDR3 length: 14 amino acids. The DNA for the CDR3 is TGCAGTGCTAGAGACCGACTAGTCCAAGAGACCCAGTACTTC. It encodes CSARDRLVQETQYF.

The chain joins TRBV7-9 to TRBJ1-1; unclear D gene. V was pared by 5 bases and J by 0 bases, with 16 bases between. The V gene's germline CDR1 is SEHNR and CDR2 FQNEAQ (reference sequence). The CDR3 sequence is 16 residues long. The CDR3 here is CASSHGSLAVNTEAFF. Here the CDR3 DNA reads TGTGCCAGCAGCCACGGAAGCCTCGCGGTGAACACTGAAGCTTTCTTT.

In this sample, this clonotype turned up many times. V and J are TRBV28 and TRBJ1-5, with a tentative D call TRBD1 (5 bases). There are 12 residues in the CDR3. V lost 10 bases and J lost 6, with 13 bases in between. Germline lookup yields CDR1 MDHEN and CDR2 SYDVKM. Written as DNA, the CDR3 is TGTGCCACCACCGCAGGGAGTCAGCCCCAGCATTTT. Translation gives CATTAGSQPQHF.

The V call is TRBV28, the J call TRBJ2-1; D not certain. Germline V CDR1 and CDR2: MDHEN, SYDVKM. The CDR3 has 13 amino acids. V lost 7 bases to trimming and J lost 3 bases, with 10 bases between them. CDR3 nucleotide sequence: TGTGCCAGCAAACGGTACAGCTACAATGAGCAGTTCTTC. Protein product: CASKRYSYNEQFF.

The chain has TRBV7-2 and TRBJ2-5; D not certain. Germline CDR1 and CDR2: SGHTA and FQGNSA. Trimming left V 10 bases short and J 3 bases short, with 15 bases between. The CDR3 sequence is 13 residues long. DNA of the CDR3: TGTGCCACCAAGAATTATGTAGAAGAGACCCAGTACTTC. Translating gives CATKNYVEETQYF. Together with reference TRBV7-2 and TRBJ2-5, the CDR3 gives the full variable domain: GAGVSQSPSNKVTEKGKDVELRCDPISGHTALYWYRQSLGQGLEFLIYFQGNSAPDKSGLPSDRFSAERTGGSVSTLTIQRTQQEDSAVYLCATKNYVEETQYFGPGTRLLVL.

This clonotype showed up just a few times. The rearrangement joins TRBV12-3 or TRBV12-4 to TRBJ1-1; D is unresolved. The CDR3 contains 12 residues. The V and J ends lost 3 bases and 7 bases respectively, with 9 bases between them. The CDR3 spells CASSFDKSEAFF. The DNA for the CDR3 is TGTGCCAGCAGTTTTGATAAGAGTGAAGCTTTCTTT.

The V and J genes are TRBV18 and TRBJ2-2; 10 nucleotides line up with TRBD1. The V segment lost 6 bases and the J segment 5 bases; nucleotides outside the gene matches: 9. CDR3 length: 16 amino acids. Germline CDR1 KGHSH, CDR2 LQKENI. The CDR3 coding sequence is TGTGCCAGCTCCCGACAGCCGGGACAGGGGACCGGGGAGCTGTTTTTT. It yields the protein CASSRQPGQGTGELFF.

J is TRBJ2-7 and V is TRBV20-1; D tentatively reads TRBD1 or TRBD2 (5 bases each). The germline V and J ends were trimmed by 5 bases and 4 bases, with 21 bases remaining between them. The CDR3 is made up of 15 amino acids. CDR1 is DFQATT and CDR2 is SNEGSKA in the germline V gene (reference sequence). The CDR3 spells CSARYRELGEYEQYF. The CDR3 nucleotides read TGCAGTGCTCGGTACCGGGAACTAGGGGAGTACGAGCAGTACTTC.

The chain has TRBV3-1 and TRBJ1-2, with D possibly matching TRBD1 (5 bases). This CDR3 has 13 amino acids. V shed 0 bases and J shed 8 bases, with 10 bases lying between them. Germline assignment: CDR1 LGHDT and CDR2 YNNKEL (reference sequence). CDR3 sequence: CASSQEQARGYTF. Here the CDR3 DNA reads TGTGCCAGCAGCCAAGAACAGGCTCGAGGCTACACCTTC.

This sequence joins TRBV30 and TRBJ1-5, with 8 nucleotides matching TRBD1. V was pared by 5 bases and J by 4 bases, with 10 bases of the junction left unmatched. Germline V gene lookup returns CDR1 GTSNPN and CDR2 SVGIG (reference sequence). The CDR3 has 15 residues. The CDR3 is CAWGRGQGPNQPQHF. The CDR3 DNA is TGTGCCTGGGGACGTGGACAGGGACCAAATCAGCCCCAGCATTTT.

This clonotype was found a few times. The V call is TRBV20-1, the J call TRBJ2-5; 12 bases match TRBD2. With V trimmed by 3 bases and J by 6 bases, 5 bases remained unmatched. The CDR3 loop spans 14 amino acids. Germline V gene data show CDR1 as DFQATT and CDR2 as SNEGSKA (reference sequence). The CDR3 spells CSASPTSGGKTQYF. DNA for the CDR3: TGCAGTGCTAGCCCGACTAGCGGGGGTAAGACCCAGTACTTC.

The gene calls are TRBV20-1 and TRBJ2-1, with 10 positions matching TRBD1. The germline CDR1 and CDR2 sequences are DFQATT and SNEGSKA (reference sequence). J lost 2 bases, V lost 5 bases, and 6 bases had no gene match. The CDR3 loop spans 15 amino acids. CDR3 DNA sequence: TGCAGTGCTGGGAGGGGACAGGGGACCTACAATGAGCAGTTCTTC. This codes for CSAGRGQGTYNEQFF.

This clonotype appeared a few times. The chain is built from TRBV6-2 or TRBV6-3 and TRBJ1-1; the D gene is possibly TRBD1 (6 bases). Germline CDR1 is MNHEY and CDR2 is SVGEGT. The germline V and J ends were trimmed by 4 bases and 5 bases, with 17 bases remaining between them. The CDR3 has 15 residues. CDR3 amino acids: CASSSPDRLRTEAFF. DNA of the CDR3: TGTGCCAGCAGTTCTCCTGACAGGTTGAGGACTGAAGCTTTCTTT.

In this sample, this clonotype turned up a few times. CDR3: CASSWSLAGGSTDTQYF. The CDR3 DNA is TGCGCCAGCAGCTGGTCCTTAGCGGGGGGGAGCACAGATACGCAGTATTTT. The chain links TRBV5-1 to TRBJ2-3; 11 bases agree with TRBD2. The germline V gene has CDR1 SGHRS and CDR2 YFSETQ. CDR3 length: 17 amino acids. V lost 3 bases to trimming and J lost 0 bases; unmatched junction nucleotides: 6. The entire variable domain, with the rest obtained from reference TRBV5-1 and TRBJ2-3, is as follows: KAGVTQTPRYLIKTRGQQVTLSCSPISGHRSVSWYQQTPGQGLQFLFEYFSETQRNKGNFPGRFSGRQFSNSRSEMNVSTLELGDSALYLCASSWSLAGGSTDTQYFGPGTRLTVL.

This clonotype appeared many times. This sequence joins TRBV4-1 and TRBJ2-7; D might be TRBD2 (5 bases). The germline gives CDR1 MGHRA, CDR2 YSYEKL. Trimming left V 3 bases short and J 2 bases short, with 23 bases between. The CDR3 runs 18 residues. Here the CDR3 DNA reads TGCGCCAGCAGCCACGACATAATTCCGGGAAGAGGGCCCTACGAGCAGTACTTC. Protein product: CASSHDIIPGRGPYEQYF.

V usage is TRBV11-2 and J usage is TRBJ2-3, with D perhaps matching TRBD1 (6 bases). The CDR3 sequence is 18 residues long. Between the trimmed V and J ends, which lost 0 bases and 2 bases, there was a span of 18 bases. Per the germline V gene, CDR1 is SGHAT and CDR2 is FQNNGV. This CDR3 is CASSLEGALRVPTDTQYF. CDR3 bases: TGTGCCAGCAGCTTAGAGGGGGCGTTAAGGGTTCCCACAGATACGCAGTATTTT.

At least ten counts were recorded for this clonotype. The rearrangement links TRBV6-1 to TRBJ1-2; a weak D match, TRBD1 (5 bases). Trimming shortened V by 5 bases and J by 5 bases, and 12 bases separated the two germline ends. CDR3 length equals 13 residues. CDR1 is MNHNS and CDR2 is SASEGT in the germline V gene. This CDR3 is CASSLRGGYGYTF. DNA for the CDR3: TGTGCCAGCAGTCTCCGGGGGGGGTATGGCTACACCTTC.

This clonotype was detected a few times. V usage is TRBV7-9 and J usage is TRBJ2-1, with D perhaps TRBD2 (7 bases). The CDR3 has 15 amino acids. V shed 4 bases and J shed 6 bases, with 16 bases lying between them. Germline V gives CDR1 SEHNR, CDR2 FQNEAQ (reference sequence). CDR3 sequence: CASSSKGGGGNEQFF. DNA of the CDR3: TGTGCCAGCAGCTCAAAAGGGGGGGGCGGCAATGAGCAGTTCTTC.

This clonotype was seen a handful of times. This rearrangement joins TRBV4-2 to TRBJ1-5; 7 bases match TRBD1. This CDR3 has 16 amino acids. Germline V gene sequence: CDR1 LGHNA, CDR2 YNFKEQ. The trim removed 0 bases at V and 4 bases at J, leaving 6 bases unmatched. The CDR3 protein is CASSQEKGARNQPQHF. The CDR3 bases are TGTGCCAGCAGCCAAGAAAAGGGGGCGCGTAATCAGCCCCAGCATTTT.

This clonotype was seen a handful of times. The gene calls are TRBV9 and TRBJ2-1; D uncertain. The CDR3 has 14 residues. Trimming took 0 bases from V and 8 from J, leaving 12 bases between them. The germline V gene has CDR1 SGDLS and CDR2 YYNGEE. The CDR3, as DNA: TGTGCCAGCAGCGTAGACGGGTTACTCGATGAGCAGTTCTTC. Residues: CASSVDGLLDEQFF. Variable domain in full (rest from reference TRBV9 and TRBJ2-1): DSGVTQTPKHLITATGQRVTLRCSPRSGDLSVYWYQQSLDQGLQFLIQYYNGEERAKGNILERFSAQQFPDLHSELNLSSLELGDSALYFCASSVDGLLDEQFFGPGTRLTVL.

The V gene is TRBV24-1, the J gene TRBJ2-3; 8 bases align to TRBD2. V lost 8 bases and J lost 4; bases outside the gene matches: 4. The CDR3 sequence is 13 residues long. Germline CDR1 and CDR2: KGHDR and SFDVKD. The CDR3 DNA sequence: TGTGCCACCACCGCGGGAGGTCCAGATACGCAGTATTTT. This translates into CATTAGGPDTQYF.

In regard to this clonotype: A much larger clone lies one base from this, so it may be a read error. This chain links TRBV12-3 or TRBV12-4 with TRBJ2-4; 8 bases align to TRBD2. CDR3 size: 14 residues. The CDR3 loop is CASTTGGLINSQYF. The CDR3 DNA is TGTGCCAGCACCACGGGGGGGTTGATAAACAGTCAGTACTTC.

The chain uses TRBV12-3 or TRBV12-4 and TRBJ1-5; D may be TRBD1 (5 bases). The CDR3 is 14 residues long. Between the trimmed V and J ends, which lost 5 bases and 6 bases, there was a span of 14 bases. As DNA, the CDR3 is TGTGCCAGCAGTATACACGGGAGGGGTCAGCCCCAGCATTTT. This sequence encodes CASSIHGRGQPQHF.

In its sample, this clonotype was seen a few times. The rearrangement joins TRBV12-3 or TRBV12-4 to TRBJ2-1; D may be TRBD1 (6 bases). The ends were cut back, 3 bases at V and 11 bases at J, with 20 bases in the middle. This CDR3 region has 15 residues. CDR3 loop: CASSFLFSSGTQQFF. For the CDR3, the DNA is TGTGCCAGCAGTTTCCTGTTTTCTTCGGGGACACAGCAGTTCTTC.

This rearrangement joins TRBV25-1 to TRBJ1-2; unclear D gene. The CDR3 extends over 14 amino acids. Trimming removed 2 bases from V and 4 bases from J, with 11 bases in between. Germline CDR1 MGHDK, CDR2 SYGVNS. The CDR3 nucleotides are TGTGCCAGCAGTGAAGAGGGCGGCTTCTATGGCTACACCTTC. Translating it yields CASSEEGGFYGYTF.

This clonotype was picked up a small number of times. This chain joins TRBV6-2 or TRBV6-3 and TRBJ2-1; D is ambiguous. From germline, CDR1 is MNHEY and CDR2 SVGEGT. V gave up 2 bases and J gave up 8 bases, with 10 bases separating them. The CDR3 totals 13 residues. The CDR3 is CASSYNAFDEQFF. The CDR3 nucleotides read TGTGCCAGCAGTTACAACGCCTTTGATGAGCAGTTCTTC.